These 28 T cell receptor beta chains came from one sample sequenced in a study of blood T cell repertoires in COVID-19. Method: immunoSEQ multiplex PCR; TCRdb's copy keeps in-frame clones and lacks some. The table has about 270,000 clones, 86% seen once. What was sequenced was PBMCs or T cells enriched from blood (not recorded which). These receptors were taken from a woman between 18 and 29 years old who had recovered from COVID-19.

The chain joins TRBV7-9 to TRBJ2-7, with 10 bases aligning to TRBD1. With 4 bases clipped from V and 3 bases from J, the junction kept 3 bases outside the gene matches. The CDR3 has 14 residues. Per the germline V gene, CDR1 is SEHNR and CDR2 is FQNEAQ (reference sequence). The CDR3 sequence is CASSSGTGDYEQYF. The CDR3 DNA is TGTGCCAGCAGCTCCGGGACAGGGGACTACGAGCAGTACTTC.

The chain joins TRBV5-1 to TRBJ1-4; D might be TRBD1 (6 bases). Germline V gene lookup returns CDR1 SGHRS and CDR2 YFSETQ. With 3 bases removed from V and 1 base from J, the gap between germline ends came to 25 bases. The CDR3 is 20 amino acids. The CDR3 here is CASSSSAGGTKALTNEKLFF. Written as DNA, the CDR3 is TGCGCCAGCAGCTCCTCCGCGGGGGGCACTAAGGCCCTAACTAATGAAAAACTGTTTTTT.

The gene calls are TRBV10-1 and TRBJ2-5, with D tentatively TRBD1 (6 bases). Germline V gene lookup returns CDR1 WNHNN and CDR2 SYGVQD (reference sequence). The CDR3 consists of 15 residues. V dropped 1 base and J dropped 3 bases, with 12 bases sitting between them. The CDR3 DNA is TGCGCCAGCAGTGAGTGGATGGGGGCCAAAGAGACCCAGTACTTC. This gives the protein CASSEWMGAKETQYF.

The chain recombines TRBV19 with TRBJ2-2, with D maybe TRBD2 (6 bases). CDR3 size: 16 residues. CDR1 is LNHDA and CDR2 is SQIVND in the germline V gene (reference sequence). The ends were cut back, 7 bases at V and 7 bases at J, with 22 bases in the middle. The CDR3 sequence: CASTPRAASDVGELFF. As DNA, the CDR3 is TGTGCCAGTACTCCCCGGGCAGCTAGCGACGTCGGGGAGCTGTTTTTT.

The DNA of the CDR3 is TGTGCCAGTAGTATAGGTGGGCTAGCGGTTAACACCGGGGAGCTGTTTTTT. Amino acid sequence: CASSIGGLAVNTGELFF. V gene TRBV19 combines with J gene TRBJ2-2, with TRBD2 matching over 7 bases. V shed 1 base, J shed 2 bases, and the junction held 7 bases outside the gene matches. From germline, CDR1 is LNHDA and CDR2 SQIVND (reference sequence). CDR3 length: 17 residues. The whole variable domain, remainder taken from reference TRBV19 and TRBJ2-2, is DGGITQSPKYLFRKEGQNVTLSCEQNLNHDAMYWYRQDPGQGLRLIYYSQIVNDFQKGDIAEGYSVSREKKESFPLTVTSAQKNPTAFYLCASSIGGLAVNTGELFFGEGSRLTVL.

This clone was seen a handful of times. The chain uses TRBV7-9 and TRBJ2-7; TRBD2 matches at 10 bases. This CDR3 comprises 15 residues. V was clipped by 3 bases and J by 7 bases; unmatched bases: 9. Germline lookup yields CDR1 SEHNR and CDR2 FQNEAQ (reference sequence). CDR3 sequence reads: CASSLLLAGAGEQYF. CDR3 in DNA: TGTGCCAGCAGCTTGCTCCTAGCGGGAGCGGGAGAGCAGTACTTC.

The chain joins TRBV12-3 or TRBV12-4 to TRBJ1-1; 7 nucleotides align to TRBD1. This CDR3 has 13 residues. The J segment lost 5 bases and the V segment lost 6 bases, leaving 6 bases of the junction unmatched. The CDR3 reads CASSNRGITEAFF. CDR3 DNA: TGTGCCAGCAGCAACAGGGGTATAACTGAAGCTTTCTTT.

The genes are TRBV10-2 and TRBJ1-2; perhaps TRBD1 as D (5 bases). This CDR3 comprises 14 residues. The germline CDR1 and CDR2 sequences are WSHSY and SAAADI. V lost 3 bases to trimming and J lost 4 bases, with 12 bases between them. CDR3 nucleotide sequence: TGCGCCAGCAGTGAAGCAGGGTTCGCCTATGGCTACACCTTC. The encoded protein is CASSEAGFAYGYTF.

The chain links TRBV11-2 to TRBJ2-7, with 9 bases lining up with TRBD1. V trimming: 2 bases; J trimming: 4 bases; junction bases outside the gene matches: 3. This CDR3 is built from 14 residues. Germline CDR1 reads SGHAT; CDR2 reads FQNNGV. The CDR3 spells CASSLSGQGYEQYF. Here the CDR3 DNA reads TGTGCCAGCAGCTTATCGGGACAGGGATACGAGCAGTACTTC.

The chain recombines TRBV28 with TRBJ2-5; 9 nucleotides agree with TRBD2. V dropped 8 bases and J dropped 3; count of bases not matched to a gene: 10. The germline gives CDR1 MDHEN, CDR2 SYDVKM. This CDR3 region has 15 residues. CDR3 bases: TGTGCCAGCTGTCCAGCGGGAGGTGGGGAAGAGACCCAGTACTTC. Protein product: CASCPAGGGEETQYF.

This chain links TRBV7-6 with TRBJ2-5, with a possible D match to TRBD2 (7 bases). Germline assignment: CDR1 SGHVS and CDR2 FNYEAQ. The CDR3 extends over 15 amino acids. V was trimmed by 5 bases and J by 5 bases, leaving 18 bases between them. This chain's CDR3 is CASSGDGGQMETQYF. Written as DNA, the CDR3 is TGTGCCAGCAGCGGTGACGGGGGGCAGATGGAGACCCAGTACTTC.

This chain joins TRBV6-2 or TRBV6-3 and TRBJ1-2; 8 bases agree with TRBD1. The V gene end was trimmed by 6 bases and the J gene end by 8 bases; junction bases not matched to a gene: 11. CDR3 size: 14 residues. Germline-derived CDR1 and CDR2 are MNHEY and SVGEGT. For the CDR3, the DNA is TGTGCCAGCAGCCGGCAGGGGGCGACTCTCGGCTACACCTTC. It is translated as CASSRQGATLGYTF.

The chain couples TRBV6-5 to TRBJ1-4; D is possibly TRBD1 (6 bases). Looked up from germline, CDR1 is MNHEY and CDR2 is SVGAGI. The CDR3 has 15 amino acids. V lost 6 bases, J lost 6 bases, and 17 bases lay in between. DNA of the CDR3: TGTGCCAGCAGCAAAACAGGGTCCGGGTATGAAAAACTGTTTTTT. Amino acids: CASSKTGSGYEKLFF.

The rearrangement links TRBV5-1 to TRBJ2-1, with 10 nucleotides matching TRBD2. The CDR3 consists of 15 residues. Trimming took 3 bases from V and 5 from J; bases not matched to a gene: 5. Germline V gene lookup returns CDR1 SGHRS and CDR2 YFSETQ. The CDR3 loop is CASSWGLAQNNEQFF. CDR3 nucleotide sequence: TGCGCCAGCAGCTGGGGACTAGCGCAGAACAATGAGCAGTTCTTC.

The V call is TRBV4-3, the J call TRBJ2-3; D is undetermined. V was cut by 1 base and J by 1 base, with 12 bases left in between. This CDR3 is 16 amino acids long. The germline V gene has CDR1 LGHNA and CDR2 YSLEER. CDR3 DNA: TGCGCCAGCAGCCAAGGTCCTCAGCGCCGCACAGATACGCAGTATTTT. Its translation: CASSQGPQRRTDTQYF.

There are a few counts of this clone. The rearrangement uses TRBV2 and TRBJ1-5; 9 bases fit TRBD1. Trimming at V came to 5 bases and at J to 6 bases, leaving 5 bases not matched to a gene. CDR1 and CDR2 (germline): SNHLY, FYNNEI. The length of the CDR3 is 14 residues. In DNA, the CDR3 is TGTGCCAGCAGTTTCGGACAGGGGAGTCAGCCCCAGCATTTT. Protein: CASSFGQGSQPQHF.

V and J are TRBV24-1 and TRBJ1-4; no firm D call. V dropped 9 bases and J dropped 4 bases, with 20 bases sitting between them. The germline CDR1 and CDR2 sequences are KGHDR and SFDVKD. The CDR3 length is 16 residues. The CDR3 reads CATLSLRQAGNEKLFF. CDR3 bases: TGTGCCACCCTCTCATTACGACAAGCCGGTAATGAAAAACTGTTTTTT.

This clone was seen once. The CDR3 nucleotides are TGTGCCAGCAGCTTCGGGGGGGCAGGGGAGCAGTACTTC. This codes for CASSFGGAGEQYF. The chain uses TRBV11-3 and TRBJ2-7; TRBD2 agrees at 8 bases. CDR3 length equals 13 residues. Germline V CDR1 and CDR2: SGHNT, YENEEA. The trim removed 3 bases at V and 7 bases at J, leaving 5 bases unmatched.

The chain combines TRBV15 with TRBJ1-4, with D uncertain. CDR1 and CDR2 from the germline V gene are LNHNV and YYDKDF (reference sequence). This CDR3 comprises 13 residues. Trimming removed 0 bases at V and 5 bases at J, with 4 bases between. The CDR3 protein is CATSRDRNEKLFF. As DNA, the CDR3 is TGTGCCACCAGCAGAGACCGGAATGAAAAACTGTTTTTT. Drawing the rest from reference TRBV15 and TRBJ1-4, the complete variable domain is DAMVIQNPRYQVTQFGKPVTLSCSQTLNHNVMYWYQQKSSQAPKLLFHYYDKDFNNEADTPDNFQSRRPNTSFCFLDIRSPGLGDTAMYLCATSRDRNEKLFFGSGTQLSVL.

The genes are TRBV7-2 and TRBJ1-5; D may be TRBD1 (6 bases). CDR3 length equals 17 residues. V lost 4 bases and J 0 bases, leaving 16 bases between the germline ends. From germline, CDR1 is SGHTA and CDR2 FQGNSA. The CDR3 reads CASSSGHPKYSNQPQHF. The CDR3 region has the DNA TGTGCCAGCAGCTCGGGACATCCAAAATATAGCAATCAGCCCCAGCATTTT.

The chain has TRBV10-1 and TRBJ1-1; TRBD1 matches at 8 bases. V shed 6 bases and J 4 bases; nucleotides not matched to a gene: 7. CDR1 and CDR2 from the germline V gene are WNHNN and SYGVQD (reference sequence). The CDR3 is 14 amino acids. The CDR3 DNA is TGCGCCAGCAGACCGGACAGGGAGGGCACTGAAGCTTTCTTT. Its protein product is CASRPDREGTEAFF.

V and J are TRBV7-9 and TRBJ1-2; D perhaps matches TRBD1 (5 bases). CDR1 is SEHNR and CDR2 is FQNEAQ in the germline V gene (reference sequence). V shed 2 bases and J shed 5 bases, with 15 bases lying between them. This CDR3 has 15 amino acids. For the CDR3, the DNA is TGTGCCAGCAGCTTAACTTTTTCGGGGGGGTATGGCTACACCTTC. Its protein product is CASSLTFSGGYGYTF.

The J gene is TRBJ2-5, the V gene TRBV7-3; D remains unclear. Trimming took off 4 bases at V and 1 base at J, with 7 bases between the two ends. CDR3 length equals 13 residues. Germline loops: CDR1 SGHTA, CDR2 FQGTGA. CDR3 coding DNA: TGTGCCAGCAGCTCTACCCCCCAAGAGACCCAGTACTTC. Its translation: CASSSTPQETQYF.

The V call is TRBV6-2 or TRBV6-3, the J call TRBJ2-1; the D gene is possibly TRBD1 (5 bases). V gave up 4 bases and J gave up 5 bases, with 15 bases separating them. The CDR3 totals 15 residues. In germline, CDR1 is MNHEY, CDR2 SVGEGT. The CDR3 nucleotides are TGTGCCAGCAGTTCATCTCCAGACAGCAACAATGAGCAGTTCTTC. Protein product: CASSSSPDSNNEQFF.

The gene calls are TRBV27 and TRBJ1-1; 8 bases are a match to TRBD1. Germline lookup yields CDR1 MNHEY and CDR2 SMNVEV (reference sequence). The CDR3 has 13 amino acids. V shed 5 bases and J 6 bases; nucleotides not matched to a gene: 5. This CDR3 is CASSLRGRPEAFF. As DNA, the CDR3 is TGTGCCAGCAGTCTCAGGGGGCGCCCTGAAGCTTTCTTT.

The chain recombines TRBV9 with TRBJ2-5, with D possibly being TRBD2 (6 bases). Germline values: CDR1 SGDLS, CDR2 YYNGEE. Trimming left V 3 bases short and J 2 bases short, with 11 bases between. This CDR3 region has 14 residues. The CDR3 region is CASSEGLAQETQYF. The CDR3 region has the DNA TGTGCCAGCAGCGAGGGACTGGCACAAGAGACCCAGTACTTC.

This clone was seen many times. The chain is built from TRBV4-3 and TRBJ2-3; D might be TRBD2 (5 bases). The CDR3 covers 15 residues. From germline, CDR1 is LGHNA and CDR2 YSLEER. The V gene lost 4 bases and the J gene lost 0 bases, with 11 bases spanning the gap. CDR3 sequence reads: CASSPGTTSTDTQYF. The CDR3 nucleotides read TGCGCCAGCAGCCCGGGAACCACTAGCACAGATACGCAGTATTTT.

This rearrangement joins TRBV9 to TRBJ2-1; TRBD2 aligns across 9 bases. Unmatched junction bases numbered 10, after V lost 7 bases and J lost 5 bases. The CDR3 has 15 residues. Germline V lookup: CDR1 SGDLS, CDR2 YYNGEE. The CDR3 sequence is CASATREGRHNEQFF. In DNA, the CDR3 is TGTGCCAGCGCGACGCGGGAGGGCCGGCACAATGAGCAGTTCTTC.